What follows are 18 T cell receptor beta chains derived from one specimen sequenced in a study of T-cell memory formation after mild COVID-19 (dated by TCRdb to the early 2020s). The library was built by means of 5' RACE. Sequencing was performed on an Illumina NovaSeq 6000. The public reads were reanalyzed by TCRdb: fastp trimming at Q25, MiXCR alignment, in-frame beta chains only. Each CDR3 protein gets just one entry, which takes the most common genes and DNA from the rows behind it. This sample has 250,000 or so distinct CDR3 sequences in its table, and 18% of those were observed once. 20% to 25% of the sample belongs to the ten largest clones. Specimen: PBMCs or a T cell subset sorted from them (not recorded which). The origin of the receptors is a young man who had mild COVID-19 (a few samples of this study predate the infection). The sample titles of this study are shuffled in the database, so cell type and time point are left out; the donor was told from shared clones.

The CDR3 protein is CASSLSLRGYLTDTQYF. As DNA, the CDR3 is TGTGCCAGCAGCTTAAGTTTGCGGGGCTACCTCACAGATACGCAGTATTTT. The chain is built from TRBV7-9 and TRBJ2-3, with D tentatively TRBD2 (6 bases). CDR1 is SEHNR and CDR2 is FQNEAQ in the germline V gene (reference sequence). This CDR3 region has 17 residues. Deletions cut 2 bases from V and 2 bases from J, with 17 bases between. Looking up the rest from reference TRBV7-9 and TRBJ2-3 gives the full variable domain: DTGVSQNPRHKITKRGQNVTFRCDPISEHNRLYWYRQTLGQGPEFLTYFQNEAQLEKSRLLSDRFSAERPKGSFSTLEIQRTEQGDSAMYLCASSLSLRGYLTDTQYFGPGTRLTVL.

The V call is TRBV3-1, the J call TRBJ1-1, with TRBD1 matching over 7 bases. Germline-derived CDR1 and CDR2 are LGHDT and YNNKEL (reference sequence). The CDR3 consists of 16 residues. J lost 4 bases, V lost 4 bases, and 12 bases had no gene match. The CDR3 coding sequence is TGTGCCAGCAGCCTCGGGACGGGACAGATGAGCACTGAAGCTTTCTTT. Translating gives CASSLGTGQMSTEAFF.

The chain is built from TRBV15 and TRBJ1-1; possibly TRBD1 for D (5 bases). The CDR3 runs 15 residues. Germline CDR1 reads LNHNV; CDR2 reads YYDKDF (reference sequence). V was trimmed by 3 bases and J by 5 bases, leaving 16 bases between them. In nucleotides, the CDR3 is TGTGCCACCAGCAGGACAGTTGGAGAAGGGACTGAAGCTTTCTTT. This encodes CATSRTVGEGTEAFF.

V and J are TRBV12-3 or TRBV12-4 and TRBJ1-6; 10 bases agree with TRBD1. V shed 3 bases, J shed 9 bases, and the junction held 5 bases outside the gene matches. This CDR3 region has 15 residues. CDR3 in amino acids: CASSLGQGSLSPLHF. CDR3 nucleotides: TGTGCCAGCAGTTTGGGACAGGGGTCGCTTTCACCCCTCCACTTT.

This chain joins TRBV27 and TRBJ1-5; no reliable D call. V gave up 2 bases and J gave up 3 bases, with 8 bases separating them. The germline gives CDR1 MNHEY, CDR2 SMNVEV (reference sequence). The CDR3 sequence is 14 residues long. The CDR3 spells CASSLEQFNQPQHF. In DNA, the CDR3 is TGTGCCAGCAGTTTAGAGCAGTTCAATCAGCCCCAGCATTTT.

The sample holds a few counts of this clonotype. This chain uses TRBV7-9 with TRBJ2-3, with 9 bases matching TRBD2. CDR1 is SEHNR and CDR2 is FQNEAQ in the germline V gene (reference sequence). V lost 7 bases and J lost 1; bases outside the gene matches: 12. CDR3 length: 17 residues. Here the CDR3 DNA reads TGTGCCAGCAACCCTCGCCGGCCTAGCGGGGGCACAGATACGCAGTATTTT. Residues: CASNPRRPSGGTDTQYF.

The chain carries TRBV5-1 and TRBJ2-5; D gene ambiguous. Trimming took off 1 base at V and 4 bases at J, with 11 bases between the two ends. CDR1 SGHRS and CDR2 YFSETQ come from the germline V gene. CDR3 size: 14 residues. The CDR3 DNA sequence: TGCGCCAGCAGCTTGTTCAGCTCTGGAGAGACCCAGTACTTC. Protein product: CASSLFSSGETQYF.

The chain links TRBV3-1 to TRBJ2-2; the D gene could be TRBD1 or TRBD2 (5 bases each). The V gene's germline CDR1 is LGHDT and CDR2 YNNKEL (reference sequence). Deletions cut 4 bases from V and 8 bases from J, with 8 bases between. This CDR3 has 12 amino acids. CDR3 region: CASSPGRGELFF. Here the CDR3 DNA reads TGTGCCAGCAGCCCGGGACGTGGGGAGCTGTTTTTT.

The chain links TRBV20-1 to TRBJ2-1; the D call may be TRBD1 or TRBD2 (6 bases each). The CDR3 sequence is 15 residues long. The germline V gene encodes CDR1 DFQATT and CDR2 SNEGSKA (reference sequence). V dropped 0 bases and J dropped 5 bases, with 14 bases sitting between them. Written as DNA, the CDR3 is TGCAGTGCTAGAGAGAGCAGGGGAGGTGACAATGAGCAGTTCTTC. This gives the protein CSARESRGGDNEQFF.

The rearrangement links TRBV4-2 to TRBJ2-7; D tentatively fits TRBD1 or TRBD2 (5 bases each). The CDR3 loop spans 14 amino acids. The germline V and J ends were trimmed by 2 bases and 2 bases, with 10 bases remaining between them. Germline-derived CDR1 and CDR2 are LGHNA and YNFKEQ. DNA of the CDR3: TGTGCCAGCAGCCAAAACACGGGGCCCTACGAGCAGTACGTC. This encodes CASSQNTGPYEQYV.

This clonotype was observed a single time. CDR3 in DNA: TGTGCCAGCAGCAACCTCGACTATCCGTTCTTC. Its translation is CASSNLDYPFF. The V call is TRBV11-2, the J call TRBJ2-1, with D possibly being TRBD2 (5 bases). The germline V gene has CDR1 SGHAT and CDR2 FQNNGV. CDR3 size: 11 residues. Trimming stripped 5 bases from V and 15 bases from J, with 14 bases between.

The V gene is TRBV12-3 or TRBV12-4, the J gene TRBJ2-2; TRBD1 or TRBD2 may be the D gene (6 bases each). V lost 1 base and J lost 5, with 17 bases in between. The CDR3 runs 17 residues. Here the CDR3 reads CASSLGYSGALTGELFF. In DNA, the CDR3 is TGTGCCAGCAGTTTAGGTTACTCGGGGGCCCTTACCGGGGAGCTGTTTTTT.

This rearrangement joins TRBV25-1 to TRBJ2-7, with 8 bases identical to TRBD2. The CDR3 sequence is 12 residues long. Per germline, CDR1 MGHDK and CDR2 SYGVNS. Trimming took 9 bases from V and 3 from J; bases not matched to a gene: 4. Here the CDR3 reads CASTRGGYEQYF. The CDR3 nucleotides read TGTGCCAGTACACGGGGGGGCTACGAGCAGTACTTC.

This sequence joins TRBV5-1 and TRBJ2-7, with D possibly being TRBD1 (5 bases). The CDR3 has 12 amino acids. Germline V gene data show CDR1 as SGHRS and CDR2 as YFSETQ. Trimming cost V 3 bases and J 4 bases, with 8 bases left between them. In DNA, the CDR3 is TGCGCCAGCAGCTCCGACAGATACGAGCAGTACGTC. The encoded protein is CASSSDRYEQYV.

This clonotype was picked up a small number of times. V and J are TRBV28 and TRBJ2-3; possible D gene TRBD1, 5 bases. Germline V lookup: CDR1 MDHEN, CDR2 SYDVKM. This CDR3 contains 13 residues. Trimming cost V 8 bases and J 7 bases, with 16 bases left between them. The DNA of the CDR3 is TGTGCCAGCTTGAGTTCAGGGAAAAATACGCAGTATTTT. It yields the protein CASLSSGKNTQYF.

This clonotype was seen only a few times. CDR3 sequence (DNA): TGCGCCAGCGGGGGGGCCAGAAGCACAGATACGCAGTATTTT. As protein: CASGGARSTDTQYF. V usage is TRBV5-1 and J usage is TRBJ2-3, with D possibly TRBD2 on 7 matching bases. The CDR3 has 14 residues. Trimming removed 7 bases at V and 0 bases at J, with 12 bases between. Germline values: CDR1 SGHRS, CDR2 YFSETQ. Full variable domain (outside the CDR3, taken from reference TRBV5-1 and TRBJ2-3): KAGVTQTPRYLIKTRGQQVTLSCSPISGHRSVSWYQQTPGQGLQFLFEYFSETQRNKGNFPGRFSGRQFSNSRSEMNVSTLELGDSALYLCASGGARSTDTQYFGPGTRLTVL.

The chain joins TRBV6-2 or TRBV6-3 to TRBJ1-6; a weak D match, TRBD1 (6 bases). Germline-derived CDR1 and CDR2 are MNHEY and SVGEGT. Trimming removed 5 bases at V and 7 bases at J, with 15 bases between. This CDR3 has 15 amino acids. The CDR3 here is CASSRPTGPNSPLHF. As DNA, the CDR3 is TGTGCCAGCAGTCGCCCGACAGGTCCAAATTCACCCCTCCACTTT.

In its sample, this clonotype was seen a few times. The chain has TRBV5-5 and TRBJ2-1; no clear D gene. V shed 0 bases and J shed 8 bases, with 12 bases lying between them. Germline lookup yields CDR1 SGHKS and CDR2 YYEKEE (reference sequence). The length of the CDR3 is 14 residues. The DNA for the CDR3 is TGTGCCAGCAGCTTGGCCTTTAAGGAGTATGAGCAGTTCTTC. Translating gives CASSLAFKEYEQFF.